Each of the 25 T cell receptor beta chains below was sequenced from the same sample in a study of blood T cells in healthy people across ages. Alongside a J-beta primer mix, a sample-barcoded 5' primer served in a second PCR lasting about 7 to 12 cycles. MiXCR was run by TCRdb on the 5' RACE reads, yielding one entry per CDR3 protein. The sample shows approximately 1,000,000 distinct CDR3 sequences, about two fifths of them seen only once. The sample was blood. The receptors were sampled from a man aged 18 to 30 in good health.

The chain has TRBV6-6 and TRBJ2-4; D not resolved. From germline, CDR1 is MNHNY and CDR2 SVGAGI (reference sequence). The CDR3 runs 12 residues. V lost 11 bases and J 0 bases, leaving 8 bases between the germline ends. The DNA of the CDR3 is TGTGCCGTCGGGCTAGCCAAAAACATTCAGTACTTC. Its translation: CAVGLAKNIQYF.

The chain recombines TRBV20-1 with TRBJ1-1, with D possibly matching TRBD1 (5 bases). This CDR3 region has 15 residues. V was shortened by 1 base and J by 3 bases, with 15 bases between the two germline ends. Per the germline V gene, CDR1 is DFQATT and CDR2 is SNEGSKA (reference sequence). CDR3 bases: TGCAGTGCTAGAGGGGACCCTACGAAGGACACTGAAGCTTTCTTT. Amino acid sequence: CSARGDPTKDTEAFF.

This clonotype was detected ten times or more. The V call is TRBV4-1, the J call TRBJ1-5; possible D gene TRBD1, 6 bases. Germline V lookup: CDR1 MGHRA, CDR2 YSYEKL. V was clipped by 0 bases and J by 1 base, with 7 bases between them. This CDR3 comprises 15 residues. For the CDR3, the DNA is TGCGCCAGCAGCCAAGAACAGGGCAGCAATCAGCCCCAGCATTTT. This sequence encodes CASSQEQGSNQPQHF.

This chain links TRBV29-1 with TRBJ1-1, with D unresolved. V was cut by 7 bases and J by 3 bases, with 6 bases left in between. Germline V gene lookup returns CDR1 SQVTM and CDR2 ANQGSEA. The CDR3 totals 10 residues. The CDR3 here is CSGLYTEAFF. In DNA, the CDR3 is TGCAGCGGCCTTTACACTGAAGCTTTCTTT.

This clonotype was counted between two and nine times. The V and J genes are TRBV6-2 or TRBV6-3 and TRBJ2-4; D unclear. The CDR3 is 13 amino acids. Germline V CDR1 and CDR2: MNHEY, SVGEGT. The V gene lost 4 bases and the J gene lost 0 bases, with 4 bases spanning the gap. CDR3 protein: CASSWLAKNIQYF. The CDR3, as DNA: TGTGCCAGCAGTTGGCTAGCCAAAAACATTCAGTACTTC.

The V call is TRBV4-3, the J call TRBJ2-1, with D maybe TRBD2 (5 bases). The CDR3 is 17 residues long. V was clipped by 3 bases and J by 5 bases, with 20 bases between them. Germline assignment: CDR1 LGHNA and CDR2 YSLEER. The CDR3 DNA follows: TGCGCCAGCAGCCAGTCCCCTTCGGACGACTACCACAATGAGCAGTTCTTC. This translates into CASSQSPSDDYHNEQFF.

The chain employs TRBV20-1 and TRBJ1-1; 7 nucleotides line up with TRBD1. Germline assignment: CDR1 DFQATT and CDR2 SNEGSKA (reference sequence). V was pared by 5 bases and J by 0 bases, with 9 bases of the junction left unmatched. This CDR3 is 15 amino acids long. The CDR3 sequence is CSAPTDRDLNTEAFF. CDR3 nucleotides: TGCAGTGCTCCAACCGACAGGGACCTGAACACTGAAGCTTTCTTT.

Regarding this clonotype: This may be a read error: a much more frequent sequence differs by one nucleotide. The V call is TRBV18, the J call TRBJ1-1; 10 nucleotides match TRBD1. This CDR3 is built from 19 residues. V lost 3 bases and J lost 0; bases outside the gene matches: 13. Germline V gene lookup returns CDR1 KGHSH and CDR2 LQKENI. CDR3 nucleotides: TGTGCCAGCTCACCGCGACAGGGGGCAGCCCGTAAAATGAACACTGAAGCTTTCTTT. Encoded protein: CASSPRQGAARKMNTEAFF.

This clonotype appeared many times. V usage is TRBV2 and J usage is TRBJ2-1; D could derive from TRBD1 or TRBD2 (5 bases each). Germline V gene data show CDR1 as SNHLY and CDR2 as FYNNEI. V was trimmed by 1 base and J by 5 bases, leaving 12 bases between them. The CDR3 length is 15 residues. The CDR3 DNA is TGTGCCAGCAGTGAAGAGGGGACGGATGACAATGAGCAGTTCTTC. This gives the protein CASSEEGTDDNEQFF.

This clonotype showed up many times. The chain employs TRBV11-1 and TRBJ1-6; D is undetermined. With 5 bases removed from V and 4 bases from J, the gap between germline ends came to 6 bases. CDR1 and CDR2 (germline): SGHAT, FQDESV (reference sequence). This CDR3 region has 13 residues. CDR3 bases: TGTGCCAGCAGCCGCCAATATAATTCACCCCTCCACTTT. As protein: CASSRQYNSPLHF.

The chain joins TRBV7-2 to TRBJ1-2; a weak D match, TRBD1 (5 bases). Trimming stripped 4 bases from V and 6 bases from J, with 18 bases between. Germline CDR1 reads SGHTA; CDR2 reads FQGNSA. The CDR3 totals 15 residues. DNA for the CDR3: TGTGCCAGCAGCTCCCAAAGTAAAGGGGCCCATGGCTACACCTTC. Its translation is CASSSQSKGAHGYTF.

This clonotype was seen more than once but under ten times. The CDR3 reads CASQTSGLSTDTQYF. CDR3 DNA: TGTGCCAGCCAAACAAGCGGACTTAGCACAGATACGCAGTATTTT. V usage is TRBV7-3 and J usage is TRBJ2-3; D might be TRBD2 (5 bases). Trimming removed 8 bases at V and 0 bases at J, with 15 bases between. This CDR3 has 15 residues. CDR1 and CDR2 from the germline V gene are SGHTA and FQGTGA.

The CDR3 DNA reads TGCAGTGCTAGACCGGAGAGCTACTATGGCTACACCTTC. Translation: CSARPESYYGYTF. V is TRBV20-1 and J is TRBJ1-2; no clear D gene. Germline V CDR1 and CDR2: DFQATT, SNEGSKA (reference sequence). CDR3 length equals 13 residues. Deletions cut 2 bases from V and 3 bases from J, with 10 bases between.

The chain uses TRBV20-1 and TRBJ2-3, with D possibly matching TRBD2 (6 bases). The V end lost 8 bases, the J end lost 6 bases, and 21 bases lay between the germline ends. The CDR3 length is 14 residues. Germline-derived CDR1 and CDR2 are DFQATT and SNEGSKA (reference sequence). In DNA form, the CDR3 reads TGCAGTTCCACACCCGGGGGAATAGGGGATACGCAGTATTTT. Translating it yields CSSTPGGIGDTQYF.

In this sample, this clonotype turned up a few times. DNA of the CDR3: TGTGCCAGCAGCCCAGAGGGACTATCAACGCAGTATTTT. Its protein product is CASSPEGLSTQYF. The rearrangement joins TRBV7-3 to TRBJ2-3; 7 bases match TRBD2. The CDR3 extends over 13 amino acids. Germline trimming cut 5 bases from V and 9 bases from J; bases unmatched to any gene: 8. Per the germline V gene, CDR1 is SGHTA and CDR2 is FQGTGA.

In this sample, this clonotype turned up a few times. The chain is built from TRBV24-1 and TRBJ1-1; no clear D gene. Trimming cost V 11 bases and J 3 bases, with 15 bases left between them. The CDR3 runs to 13 residues. In germline, CDR1 is KGHDR, CDR2 SFDVKD. The CDR3 region is CAIQARGDTEAFF. CDR3 coding DNA: TGTGCCATCCAGGCACGGGGTGACACTGAAGCTTTCTTT.

The V call is TRBV10-3, the J call TRBJ1-2, with D possibly being TRBD1 (5 bases). Germline CDR1 is ENHRY and CDR2 is SYGVKD. This CDR3 has 13 residues. The germline V and J ends were trimmed by 0 bases and 6 bases, with 8 bases remaining between them. CDR3 amino acids: CAISESGADGYTF. The CDR3 DNA is TGTGCCATCAGTGAGTCAGGGGCGGATGGCTACACCTTC.

This clonotype turned up a few times. J is TRBJ2-2 and V is TRBV12-3 or TRBV12-4; 9 nucleotides line up with TRBD2. V lost 3 bases to trimming and J lost 4 bases; unmatched junction nucleotides: 3. The CDR3 consists of 15 residues. DNA of the CDR3: TGTGCCAGCAGTTTTTCTAGCGGGATCACCGGGGAGCTGTTTTTT. Translated, it gives CASSFSSGITGELFF.

This clonotype was counted only a few times. The chain recombines TRBV11-2 with TRBJ2-3; possibly TRBD1 or TRBD2 for D (5 bases each). Trimming left V 10 bases short and J 3 bases short, with 14 bases between. This CDR3 contains 13 residues. Germline lookup yields CDR1 SGHAT and CDR2 FQNNGV. The CDR3, as DNA: TGTGCCACCGCCGAGGGGATTACAGATACGCAGTATTTT. Translation: CATAEGITDTQYF.

This clonotype appeared a few times. The chain combines TRBV7-9 with TRBJ2-7; TRBD2 aligns across 7 bases. The J call may be in error: the DNA end matches TRBJ2-4 better. The CDR3 spans 14 residues. The germline gives CDR1 SEHNR, CDR2 FQNEAQ (reference sequence). CDR3 loop: CASSLGGYVDIQYF. CDR3 bases: TGTGCCAGCAGCTTGGGGGGGTATGTGGACATTCAGTACTTC.

This clonotype is a singleton in its sample. The chain joins TRBV5-1 to TRBJ2-1; D unclear. The V gene's germline CDR1 is SGHRS and CDR2 YFSETQ. CDR3 length equals 13 residues. The ends were cut back, 1 base at V and 9 bases at J, with 11 bases in the middle. The CDR3 DNA sequence: TGCGCCAGCAGCTTGTATCAGAACAGTGAGCAGTTCTTC. It codes for CASSLYQNSEQFF.

This clonotype showed up just a few times. The V call is TRBV4-3, the J call TRBJ2-3; TRBD2 matches at 10 bases. Germline loops: CDR1 LGHNA, CDR2 YSLEER. The CDR3 has 15 amino acids. V trimming: 0 bases; J trimming: 4 bases; junction bases outside the gene matches: 1. CDR3 DNA sequence: TGCGCCAGCAGCCAAGATACTAGCGGGGCAGATACGCAGTATTTT. This gives the protein CASSQDTSGADTQYF.

In this sample, this clonotype turned up a few times. CDR3 amino acids: CASSNGPFGTF. The CDR3, as DNA: TGTGCCAGCAGCAACGGGCCCTTCGGCACCTTC. The chain couples TRBV28 to TRBJ1-2; no definite D call. Trimming left V 6 bases short and J 13 bases short, with 15 bases between. CDR1 is MDHEN, CDR2 SYDVKM, per germline. The CDR3 is made up of 11 amino acids.

This clonotype was picked up one time. The chain uses TRBV4-1 and TRBJ2-5; D may be TRBD2 (5 bases). The DNA end lines up better with TRBJ2-7; the J call may be wrong. The CDR3 has 14 amino acids. From germline, CDR1 is MGHRA and CDR2 YSYEKL. CDR3 sequence: CASSLKVRGNEQYF. Written as DNA, the CDR3 is TGCGCCAGCAGCCTCAAAGTCCGGGGAAACGAGCAGTACTTC.

The chain uses TRBV4-3 and TRBJ1-3, with 7 bases identical to TRBD1. The CDR3 length is 15 residues. Germline CDR1 is LGHNA and CDR2 is YSLEER. Losses at the gene ends were 1 base for V and 7 bases for J; bases not matched to a gene: 7. The CDR3 bases are TGCGCCAGCAGCCAAGGGCAGGGGGGGTACAACACCATATATTTT. Protein: CASSQGQGGYNTIYF.